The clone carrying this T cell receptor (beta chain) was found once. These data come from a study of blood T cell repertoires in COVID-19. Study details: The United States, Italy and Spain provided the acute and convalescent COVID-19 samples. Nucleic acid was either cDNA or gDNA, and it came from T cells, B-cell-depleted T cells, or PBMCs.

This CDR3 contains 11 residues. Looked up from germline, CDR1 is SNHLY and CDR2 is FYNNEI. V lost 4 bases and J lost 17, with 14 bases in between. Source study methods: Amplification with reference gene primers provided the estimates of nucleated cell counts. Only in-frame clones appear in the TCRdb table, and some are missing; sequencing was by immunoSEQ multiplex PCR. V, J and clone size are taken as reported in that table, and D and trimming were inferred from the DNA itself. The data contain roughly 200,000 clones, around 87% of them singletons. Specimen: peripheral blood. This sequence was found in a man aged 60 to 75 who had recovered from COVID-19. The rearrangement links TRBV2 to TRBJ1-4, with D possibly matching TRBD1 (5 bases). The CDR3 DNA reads TGTGCCAGCAGTGTTGCAGGGCAGGATTTTTTT. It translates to CASSVAGQDFF.